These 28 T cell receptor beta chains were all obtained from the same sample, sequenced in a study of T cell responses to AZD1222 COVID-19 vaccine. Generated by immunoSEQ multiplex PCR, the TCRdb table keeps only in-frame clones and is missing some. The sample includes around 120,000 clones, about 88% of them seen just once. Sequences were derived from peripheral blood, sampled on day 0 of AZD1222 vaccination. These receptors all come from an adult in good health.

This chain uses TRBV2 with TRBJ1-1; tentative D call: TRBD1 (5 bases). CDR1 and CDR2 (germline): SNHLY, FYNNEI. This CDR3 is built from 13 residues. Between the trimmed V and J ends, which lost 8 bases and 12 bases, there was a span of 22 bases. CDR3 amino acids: CASSPGTPLLPFF. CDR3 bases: TGTGCCAGCTCTCCCGGGACGCCTTTATTGCCTTTCTTT.

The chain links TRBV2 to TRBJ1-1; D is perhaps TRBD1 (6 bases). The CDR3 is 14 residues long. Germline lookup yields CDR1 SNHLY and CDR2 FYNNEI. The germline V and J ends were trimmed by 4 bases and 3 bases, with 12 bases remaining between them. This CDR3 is CASSVGGKDTEAFF. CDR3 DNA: TGTGCCAGCAGTGTGGGGGGCAAGGACACTGAAGCTTTCTTT.

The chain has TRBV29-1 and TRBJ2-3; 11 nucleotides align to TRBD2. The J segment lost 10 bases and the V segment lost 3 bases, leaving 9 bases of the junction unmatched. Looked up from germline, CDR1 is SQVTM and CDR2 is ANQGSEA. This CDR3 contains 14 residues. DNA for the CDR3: TGCAGCGTTGACCTAGCGGGGGGACCAGGAGCGCAGTATTTT. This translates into CSVDLAGGPGAQYF.

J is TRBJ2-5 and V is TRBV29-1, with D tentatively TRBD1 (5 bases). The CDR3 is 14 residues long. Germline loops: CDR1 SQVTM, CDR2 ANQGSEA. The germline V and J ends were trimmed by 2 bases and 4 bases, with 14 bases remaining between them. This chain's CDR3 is CSVERSTVIETQYF. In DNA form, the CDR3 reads TGCAGCGTTGAACGGTCGACAGTGATAGAGACCCAGTACTTC.

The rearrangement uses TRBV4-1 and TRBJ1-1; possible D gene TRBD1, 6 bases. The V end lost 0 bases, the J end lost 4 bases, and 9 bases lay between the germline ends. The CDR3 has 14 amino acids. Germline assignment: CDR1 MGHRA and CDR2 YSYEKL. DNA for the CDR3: TGCGCCAGCAGCCAAGAGGGGGGCGGCACTGAAGCTTTCTTT. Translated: CASSQEGGGTEAFF.

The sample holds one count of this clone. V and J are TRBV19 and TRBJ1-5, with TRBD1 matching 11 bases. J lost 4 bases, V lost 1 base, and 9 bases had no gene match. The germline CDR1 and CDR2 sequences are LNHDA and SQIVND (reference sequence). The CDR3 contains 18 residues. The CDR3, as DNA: TGTGCCAGTAGTATAGCCCCCGGACAGGGGGCTCCGAATCAGCCCCAGCATTTT. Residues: CASSIAPGQGAPNQPQHF.

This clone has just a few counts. CDR3 region: CASSLSTYNSPLHF. In DNA, the CDR3 is TGTGCCAGCAGTCTCAGTACGTATAATTCACCCCTCCACTTT. This sequence joins TRBV27 and TRBJ1-6; D is uncertain. CDR3 length: 14 residues. The V and J ends lost 5 bases and 4 bases respectively, with 9 bases between them. Germline CDR1 and CDR2: MNHEY and SMNVEV (reference sequence).

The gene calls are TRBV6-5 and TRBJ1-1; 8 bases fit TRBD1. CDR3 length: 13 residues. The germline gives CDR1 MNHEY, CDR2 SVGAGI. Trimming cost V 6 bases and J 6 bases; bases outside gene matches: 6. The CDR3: CASSMDRVSEAFF. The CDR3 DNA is TGTGCCAGCAGCATGGACAGGGTTTCTGAAGCTTTCTTT.

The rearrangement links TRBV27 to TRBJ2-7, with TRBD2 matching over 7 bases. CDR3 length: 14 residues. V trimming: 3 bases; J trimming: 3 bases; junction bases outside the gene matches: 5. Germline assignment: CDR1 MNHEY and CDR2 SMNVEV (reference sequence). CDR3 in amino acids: CASSLRQRDYEQYF. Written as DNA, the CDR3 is TGTGCCAGCAGTTTGAGGCAGCGGGACTACGAGCAGTACTTC.

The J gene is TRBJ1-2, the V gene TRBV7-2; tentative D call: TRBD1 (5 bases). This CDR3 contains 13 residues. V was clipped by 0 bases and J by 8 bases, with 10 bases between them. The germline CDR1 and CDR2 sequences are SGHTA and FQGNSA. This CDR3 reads CASSLAPRDGYTF. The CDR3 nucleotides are TGTGCCAGCAGCTTAGCTCCGCGGGACGGCTACACCTTC.

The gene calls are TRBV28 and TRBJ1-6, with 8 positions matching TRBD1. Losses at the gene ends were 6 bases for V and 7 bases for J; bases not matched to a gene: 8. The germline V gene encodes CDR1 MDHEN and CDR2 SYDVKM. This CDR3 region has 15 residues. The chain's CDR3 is CASSSSDRVNSPLHF. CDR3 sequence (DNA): TGTGCCAGCAGCTCTTCGGACAGGGTCAATTCACCCCTCCACTTT.

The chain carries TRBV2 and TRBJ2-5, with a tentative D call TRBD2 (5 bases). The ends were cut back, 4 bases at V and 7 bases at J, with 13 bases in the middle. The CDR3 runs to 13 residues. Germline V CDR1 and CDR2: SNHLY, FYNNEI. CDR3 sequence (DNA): TGTGCCAGCAGTGTCCAGGACTGGAGGACCCAGTACTTC. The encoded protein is CASSVQDWRTQYF.

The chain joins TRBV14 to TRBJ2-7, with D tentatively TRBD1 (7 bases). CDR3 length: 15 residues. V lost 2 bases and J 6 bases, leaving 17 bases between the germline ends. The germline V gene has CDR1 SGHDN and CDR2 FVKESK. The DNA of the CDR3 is TGTGCCAGCAGCCAAAGGACAGGAGGGTCCGCCGAGCAGTACTTC. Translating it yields CASSQRTGGSAEQYF.

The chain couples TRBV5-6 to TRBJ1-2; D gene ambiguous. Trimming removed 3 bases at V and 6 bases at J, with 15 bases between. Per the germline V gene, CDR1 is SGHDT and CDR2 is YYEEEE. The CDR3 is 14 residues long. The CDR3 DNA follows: TGTGCCAGCAGCTCGGGATCCCGGGCGGATGGCTACACCTTC. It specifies CASSSGSRADGYTF. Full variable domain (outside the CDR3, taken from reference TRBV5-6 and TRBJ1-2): DAGVTQSPTHLIKTRGQQVTLRCSPKSGHDTVSWYQQALGQGPQFIFQYYEEEERQRGNFPDRFSGHQFPNYSSELNVNALLLGDSALYLCASSSGSRADGYTFGSGTRLTVV.

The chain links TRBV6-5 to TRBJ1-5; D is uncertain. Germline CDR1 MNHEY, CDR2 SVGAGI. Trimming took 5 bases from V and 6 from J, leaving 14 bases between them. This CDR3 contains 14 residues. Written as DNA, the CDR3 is TGTGCCAGCAGTAACAAGGTAGCGGGTCAGCCCCAGCATTTT. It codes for CASSNKVAGQPQHF.

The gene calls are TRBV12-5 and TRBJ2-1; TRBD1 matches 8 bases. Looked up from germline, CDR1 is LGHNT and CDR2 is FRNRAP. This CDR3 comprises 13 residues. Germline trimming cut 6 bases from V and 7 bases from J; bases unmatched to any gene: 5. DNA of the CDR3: TGTGCTAGTGGGACGACAGGGGAGAATGAGCAGTTCTTC. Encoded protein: CASGTTGENEQFF.

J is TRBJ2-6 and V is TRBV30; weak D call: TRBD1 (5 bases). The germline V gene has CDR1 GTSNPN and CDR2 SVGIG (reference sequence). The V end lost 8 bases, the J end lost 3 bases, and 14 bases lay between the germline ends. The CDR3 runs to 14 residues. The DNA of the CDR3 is TGTGCCGCAGACAGCTTGGTTGGGGCCAACGTCCTGACTTTC. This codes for CAADSLVGANVLTF.

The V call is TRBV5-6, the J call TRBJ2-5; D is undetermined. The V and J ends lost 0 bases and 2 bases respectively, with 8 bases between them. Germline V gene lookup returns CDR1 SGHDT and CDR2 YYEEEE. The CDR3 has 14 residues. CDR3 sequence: CASSLVLFQETQYF. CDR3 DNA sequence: TGTGCCAGCAGCTTGGTGTTGTTTCAAGAGACCCAGTACTTC. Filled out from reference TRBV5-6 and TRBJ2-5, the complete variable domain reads DAGVTQSPTHLIKTRGQQVTLRCSPKSGHDTVSWYQQALGQGPQFIFQYYEEEERQRGNFPDRFSGHQFPNYSSELNVNALLLGDSALYLCASSLVLFQETQYFGPGTRLLVL.

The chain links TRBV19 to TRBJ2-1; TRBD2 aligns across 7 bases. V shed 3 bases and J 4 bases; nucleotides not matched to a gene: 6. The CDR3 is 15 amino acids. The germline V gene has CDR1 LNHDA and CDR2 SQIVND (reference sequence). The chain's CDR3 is CASSIWAGVYNEQFF. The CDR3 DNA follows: TGTGCCAGTAGTATCTGGGCGGGGGTATACAATGAGCAGTTCTTC.

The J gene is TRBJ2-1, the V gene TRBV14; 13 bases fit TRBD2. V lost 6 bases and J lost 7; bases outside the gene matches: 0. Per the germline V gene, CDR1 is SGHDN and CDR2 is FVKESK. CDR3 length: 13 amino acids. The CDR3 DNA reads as TGTGCCAGCAGGACTAGCGGGAGGAATGAGCAGTTCTTC. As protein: CASRTSGRNEQFF.

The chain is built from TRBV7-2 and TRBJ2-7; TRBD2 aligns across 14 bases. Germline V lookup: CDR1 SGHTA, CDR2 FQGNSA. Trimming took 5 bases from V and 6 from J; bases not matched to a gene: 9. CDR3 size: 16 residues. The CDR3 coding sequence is TGTGCCAGCAGCCCCCCAGGGGGACTAGCGGGAGTCGAGCAGTACTTC. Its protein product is CASSPPGGLAGVEQYF. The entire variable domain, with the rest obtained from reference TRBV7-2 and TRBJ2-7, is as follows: GAGVSQSPSNKVTEKGKDVELRCDPISGHTALYWYRQSLGQGLEFLIYFQGNSAPDKSGLPSDRFSAERTGGSVSTLTIQRTQQEDSAVYLCASSPPGGLAGVEQYFGPGTRLTVT.

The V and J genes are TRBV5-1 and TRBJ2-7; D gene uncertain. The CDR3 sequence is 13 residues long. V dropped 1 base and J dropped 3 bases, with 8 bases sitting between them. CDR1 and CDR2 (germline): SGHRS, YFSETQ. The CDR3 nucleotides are TGCGCCAGCAGCTTGAGAAACTTCTACGAGCAGTACTTC. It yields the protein CASSLRNFYEQYF.

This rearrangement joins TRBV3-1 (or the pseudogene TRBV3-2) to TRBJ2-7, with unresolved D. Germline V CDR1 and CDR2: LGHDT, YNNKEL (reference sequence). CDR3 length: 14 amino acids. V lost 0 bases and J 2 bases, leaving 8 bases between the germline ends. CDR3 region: CASSQDGLTYEQYF. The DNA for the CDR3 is TGTGCCAGCAGCCAAGATGGGCTTACCTACGAGCAGTACTTC.

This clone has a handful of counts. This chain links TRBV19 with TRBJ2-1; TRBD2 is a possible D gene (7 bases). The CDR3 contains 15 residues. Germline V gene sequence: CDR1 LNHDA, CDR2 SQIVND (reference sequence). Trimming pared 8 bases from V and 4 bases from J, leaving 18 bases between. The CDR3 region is CASRGGASGYNEQFF. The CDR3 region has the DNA TGTGCCAGTCGAGGGGGGGCTAGCGGTTACAATGAGCAGTTCTTC.

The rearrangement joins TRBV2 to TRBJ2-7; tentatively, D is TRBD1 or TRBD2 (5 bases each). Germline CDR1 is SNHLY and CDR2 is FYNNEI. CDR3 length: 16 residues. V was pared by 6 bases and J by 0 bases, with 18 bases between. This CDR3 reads CASSQRRRDGSYEQYF. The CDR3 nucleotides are TGTGCCAGCAGCCAAAGACGCCGGGACGGCTCCTACGAGCAGTACTTC.

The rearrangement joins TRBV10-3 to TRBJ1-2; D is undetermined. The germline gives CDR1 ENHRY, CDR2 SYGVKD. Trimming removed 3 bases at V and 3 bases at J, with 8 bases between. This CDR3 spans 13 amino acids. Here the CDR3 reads CAISDSLDYGYTF. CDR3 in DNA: TGTGCCATCAGTGACAGTCTCGACTATGGCTACACCTTC.

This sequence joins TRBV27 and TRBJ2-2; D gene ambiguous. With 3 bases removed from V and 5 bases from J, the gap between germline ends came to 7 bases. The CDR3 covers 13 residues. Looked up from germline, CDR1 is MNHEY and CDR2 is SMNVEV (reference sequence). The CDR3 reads CASSFGRTGELFF. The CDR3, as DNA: TGTGCCAGCAGTTTTGGCAGGACCGGGGAGCTGTTTTTT.

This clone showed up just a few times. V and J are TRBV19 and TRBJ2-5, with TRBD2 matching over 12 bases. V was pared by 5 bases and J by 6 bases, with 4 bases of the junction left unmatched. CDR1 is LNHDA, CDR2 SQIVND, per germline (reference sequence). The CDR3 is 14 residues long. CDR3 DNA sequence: TGTGCCAGTAGTTCGACTAGCGGGAGACAGACCCAGTACTTC. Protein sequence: CASSSTSGRQTQYF.